The 13 T cell receptor beta chains listed next were all sequenced from one sample in a study of shared clonotypes between healthy human individuals (dated by TCRdb to 2019 to 2021). Receptor amplification or capture employed the immunoSEQ multiplex PCR assay. TCRdb stores this immuneACCESS table with in-frame sequences only. Part of the clones is absent; in the studies checked, under half of the shortfall reflects unresolved V genes, and no reason is known for the rest. The sample table records 1.5 million to 2.5 million clones; roughly 94% of these occur just once. Approximately 1% of the sample goes to the ten largest clones. CD8 naive samples were CD45RO-negative cells positively selected for CCR7, giving a CD45RA+CCR7+ population that excluded TemRA cells. The specimen sequenced was naive CD8+ T cells sorted from blood. What this sample's cell subset or site label stands for: CD45RA+CCR7+. The origin of the receptors is a young man in good health.

The chain joins TRBV7-9 to TRBJ1-2; 7 nucleotides line up with TRBD1. The CDR3 length is 14 residues. V was clipped by 5 bases and J by 3 bases; unmatched bases: 6. Germline CDR1 reads SEHNR; CDR2 reads FQNEAQ (reference sequence). The CDR3 loop reads CASSVQGSHYGYTF. The CDR3 DNA sequence: TGTGCCAGCAGCGTACAGGGGTCGCACTATGGCTACACCTTC.

This chain connects TRBV10-2 to TRBJ1-2; 9 positions match TRBD1. The germline V gene has CDR1 WSHSY and CDR2 SAAADI. Trimming at V came to 2 bases and at J to 5 bases, leaving 6 bases not matched to a gene. The CDR3 sequence is 15 residues long. The CDR3 is CASSEPGQGLYGYTF. CDR3 DNA sequence: TGCGCCAGCAGTGAGCCGGGACAGGGCTTGTATGGCTACACCTTC.

The chain has TRBV4-1 and TRBJ2-7, with unresolved D. The CDR3 contains 17 residues. Trimming took 0 bases from V and 0 from J, leaving 15 bases between them. Germline values: CDR1 MGHRA, CDR2 YSYEKL. In DNA form, the CDR3 reads TGCGCCAGCAGCCAAGATCTGGCCTCCTTAAGCTCCTACGAGCAGTACTTC. Translation: CASSQDLASLSSYEQYF.

The rearrangement joins TRBV2 to TRBJ2-7; 10 nucleotides align to TRBD1. The CDR3 consists of 14 residues. The V gene end was trimmed by 4 bases and the J gene end by 7 bases; junction bases not matched to a gene: 7. CDR1 SNHLY and CDR2 FYNNEI come from the germline V gene. CDR3 amino acids: CASSAGTGASEQYF. In DNA form, the CDR3 reads TGTGCCAGCAGTGCCGGGACAGGGGCGTCGGAGCAGTACTTC.

This clone was detected only a few times. Other nucleotide sequences in the sample specify the same CDR3. The genes are TRBV28 and TRBJ2-7; D remains ambiguous. The V gene lost 5 bases and the J gene lost 0 bases, with 2 bases spanning the gap. The CDR3 sequence is 11 residues long. Germline V gene lookup returns CDR1 MDHEN and CDR2 SYDVKM. CDR3 DNA: TGTGCCAGCAGTGCCTCCTACGAGCAGTACTTC. Amino acid sequence: CASSASYEQYF. The whole variable domain, remainder taken from reference TRBV28 and TRBJ2-7, is DVKVTQSSRYLVKRTGEKVFLECVQDMDHENMFWYRQDPGLGLRLIYFSYDVKMKEKGDIPEGYSVSREKKERFSLILESASTNQTSMYLCASSASYEQYFGPGTRLTVT.

The gene calls are TRBV6-1 and TRBJ1-4; no clear D gene. This CDR3 region has 16 residues. Germline assignment: CDR1 MNHNS and CDR2 SASEGT. The V and J ends lost 1 base and 1 base respectively, with 10 bases between them. The CDR3 nucleotides are TGTGCCAGCAGTGAAGGACCGTATAAAACTAATGAAAAACTGTTTTTT. Protein: CASSEGPYKTNEKLFF.

This clone was seen once. The CDR3 region is CASSSQDISQYF. The CDR3 DNA is TGTGCCAGCAGCTCTCAGGACATCTCGCAGTATTTT. The rearrangement links TRBV7-9 to TRBJ2-3, with D possibly being TRBD1 (5 bases). The length of the CDR3 is 12 residues. With 4 bases removed from V and 10 bases from J, the gap between germline ends came to 12 bases. In germline, CDR1 is SEHNR, CDR2 FQNEAQ (reference sequence).

The CDR3 protein is CASSSRDPPNEKLFF. In nucleotides, the CDR3 is TGTGCCAGCAGTTCCCGGGATCCTCCTAATGAAAAACTGTTTTTT. This chain uses TRBV28 with TRBJ1-4; D is uncertain. V was shortened by 4 bases and J by 3 bases, with 12 bases between the two germline ends. The CDR3 length is 15 residues. The V gene's germline CDR1 is MDHEN and CDR2 SYDVKM.

J is TRBJ1-2 and V is TRBV27; no clear D gene. In germline, CDR1 is MNHEY, CDR2 SMNVEV (reference sequence). This CDR3 has 13 amino acids. V lost 7 bases and J lost 6, with 15 bases in between. The chain's CDR3 is CASKFSALHGYTF. The CDR3 DNA reads as TGTGCCAGCAAATTTTCGGCATTGCATGGCTACACCTTC.

About this clone itself: This specimen includes other DNA sequences encoding the same CDR3. J is TRBJ2-2 and V is TRBV7-9; no definite D call. CDR1 is SEHNR, CDR2 FQNEAQ, per germline (reference sequence). CDR3 length: 12 residues. V was clipped by 5 bases and J by 6 bases, with 7 bases between them. The CDR3 DNA is TGTGCCAGCAGCCCCGATTCCGGGGAGCTGTTTTTT. Its protein is CASSPDSGELFF.

The J gene is TRBJ2-7, the V gene TRBV7-9, with D possibly TRBD1 on 6 matching bases. The V and J ends lost 5 bases and 2 bases respectively, with 16 bases between them. The CDR3 consists of 15 residues. Germline V CDR1 and CDR2: SEHNR, FQNEAQ (reference sequence). As DNA, the CDR3 is TGTGCCAGCAGCCCTACCCCCAGGGACACCTACGAGCAGTACTTC. Encoded protein: CASSPTPRDTYEQYF.

This chain uses TRBV27 with TRBJ2-7; the match to TRBD1 covers 8 bases. The V and J ends lost 5 bases and 0 bases, in that order; junction bases with no gene match: 9. The CDR3 totals 16 residues. Germline V CDR1 and CDR2: MNHEY, SMNVEV (reference sequence). The CDR3: CASSPLKTGASYEQYF. The CDR3 nucleotides are TGTGCCAGCAGTCCCCTGAAGACAGGGGCCTCCTACGAGCAGTACTTC.

As to this clone: Mismatch with germline at one junction end may stem from a read error. The chain uses TRBV7-7 and TRBJ2-3; 11 bases agree with TRBD2. The CDR3 loop spans 14 amino acids. Germline values: CDR1 SSHAT, CDR2 FNYEAQ (reference sequence). This chain's CDR3 is CASSLGTSGDTQYF. DNA for the CDR3: TGTGCTAGCAGCTTAGGGACTAGCGGAGATACGCAGTATTTT.